This T cell receptor beta chain was observed in a study of T cell repertoires and HLA-DP antigens. Study results and limitations: Naive and memory CD4+ cells were analysed together, not apart. Antigen presentation used HeLa cells, with total CD4+ cells responding.

With regard to this clone: The antigen remains undetermined.

Profiling relied on immunoSEQ multiplex PCR, and the TCRdb table lists in-frame clones only, not all of them. The table includes roughly 120,000 clones, nearly 95% detected once. The source material was CD4+ T cells from PBMCs. The sequence was collected from a woman aged 18-29 years in good health and CMV-seronegative.

The CDR3 reads CASSVGTAMNTEAFF. The CDR3, as DNA: TGTGCCAGCAGCGTGGGGACAGCCATGAACACTGAAGCTTTCTTT. The chain links TRBV9 to TRBJ1-1; the match to TRBD1 covers 7 bases. The length of the CDR3 is 15 residues. J was trimmed by 0 bases and V by 2 bases; bases with no gene match: 4. Germline loops: CDR1 SGDLS, CDR2 YYNGEE.